This T cell receptor beta chain was profiled in a study of blood T cell repertoires in COVID-19. Germline CDR1 and CDR2: SGHNT and YENEEA. The CDR3 loop spans 13 amino acids. Trimming took off 4 bases at V and 3 bases at J, with 10 bases between the two ends. Data came from immunoSEQ multiplex PCR; TCRdb stores just in-frame clones and leaves some out. This sample has fewer than 400,000 clones; 87% occur once, and the top ten carry around 10%. The material sequenced was PBMCs or T cells enriched from blood (not recorded which). This receptor was taken from a woman aged 50 to 60 who had recovered from COVID-19. The chain carries TRBV11-3 and TRBJ2-7, with D possibly matching TRBD1 (6 bases). The CDR3 nucleotides read TGTGCCAGCAGCTCCGAGGACAGCTACGAGCAGTACTTC. Its translation is CASSSEDSYEQYF.